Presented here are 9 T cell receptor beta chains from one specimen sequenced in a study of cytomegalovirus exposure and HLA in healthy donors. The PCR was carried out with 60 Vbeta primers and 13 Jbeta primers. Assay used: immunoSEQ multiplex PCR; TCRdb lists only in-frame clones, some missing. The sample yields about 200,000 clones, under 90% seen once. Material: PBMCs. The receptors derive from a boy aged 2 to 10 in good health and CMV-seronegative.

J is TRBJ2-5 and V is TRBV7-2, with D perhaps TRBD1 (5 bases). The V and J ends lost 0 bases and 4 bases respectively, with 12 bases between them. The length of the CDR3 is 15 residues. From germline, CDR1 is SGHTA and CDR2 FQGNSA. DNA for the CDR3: TGTGCCAGCAGCTTAGCGCCCCACACAGGAGAGACCCAGTACTTC. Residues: CASSLAPHTGETQYF.

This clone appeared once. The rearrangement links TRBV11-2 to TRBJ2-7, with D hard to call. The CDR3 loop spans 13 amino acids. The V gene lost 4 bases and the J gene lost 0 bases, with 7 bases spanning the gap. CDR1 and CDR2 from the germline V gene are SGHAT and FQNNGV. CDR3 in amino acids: CASSSLSSYEQYF. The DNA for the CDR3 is TGTGCCAGCAGCTCTCTAAGCTCCTACGAGCAGTACTTC.

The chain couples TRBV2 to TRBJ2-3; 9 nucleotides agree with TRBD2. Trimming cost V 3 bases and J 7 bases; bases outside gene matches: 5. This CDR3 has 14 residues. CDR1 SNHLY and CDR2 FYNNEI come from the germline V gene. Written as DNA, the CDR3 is TGTGCCAGCAGTGAGGGACTAGCTAGACATACGCAGTATTTT. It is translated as CASSEGLARHTQYF.

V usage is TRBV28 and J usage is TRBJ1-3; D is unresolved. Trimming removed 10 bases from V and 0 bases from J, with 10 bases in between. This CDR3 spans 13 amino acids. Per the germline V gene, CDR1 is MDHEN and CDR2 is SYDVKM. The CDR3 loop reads CATTVTSGNTIYF. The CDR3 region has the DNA TGTGCCACTACAGTGACCTCTGGAAACACCATATATTTT.

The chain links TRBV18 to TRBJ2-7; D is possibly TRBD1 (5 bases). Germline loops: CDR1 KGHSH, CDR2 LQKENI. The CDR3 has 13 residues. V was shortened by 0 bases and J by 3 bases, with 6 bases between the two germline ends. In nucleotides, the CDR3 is TGTGCCAGCTCACCACCGGGGCTCTACGAGCAGTACTTC. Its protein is CASSPPGLYEQYF.

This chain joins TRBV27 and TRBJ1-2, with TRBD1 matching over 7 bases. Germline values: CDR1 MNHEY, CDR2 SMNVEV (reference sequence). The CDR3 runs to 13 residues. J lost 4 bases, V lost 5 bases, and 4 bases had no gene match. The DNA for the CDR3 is TGTGCCAGCAGTCCGGACAGGACCTATGGCTACACCTTC. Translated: CASSPDRTYGYTF.

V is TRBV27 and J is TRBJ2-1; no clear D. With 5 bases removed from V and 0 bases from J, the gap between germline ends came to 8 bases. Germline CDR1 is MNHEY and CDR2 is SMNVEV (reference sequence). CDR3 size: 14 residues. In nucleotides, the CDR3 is TGTGCCAGCAGTCAGGCTTCCTCCTACAATGAGCAGTTCTTC. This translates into CASSQASSYNEQFF.

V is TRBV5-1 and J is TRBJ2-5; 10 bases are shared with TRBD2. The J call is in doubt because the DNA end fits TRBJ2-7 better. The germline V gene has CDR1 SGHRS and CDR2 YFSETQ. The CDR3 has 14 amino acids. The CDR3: CASSFSGGNYEQYF. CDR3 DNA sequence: TGCGCCAGCAGCTTTAGCGGGGGGAACTACGAGCAGTACTTC.

This CDR3 is CASRPGTGNENEQYF. The CDR3 nucleotides are TGTGCCAGCCGACCGGGCACCGGGAATGAGAACGAGCAGTACTTC. The J gene is TRBJ2-7, the V gene TRBV5-5, with a tentative D call TRBD2 (5 bases). CDR1 is SGHKS and CDR2 is YYEKEE in the germline V gene (reference sequence). This CDR3 has 15 amino acids. Trimming cost V 7 bases and J 5 bases, with 22 bases left between them.